Given below is one TCR beta chain in context. In the authors' workflow: Reference gene primer amplification gave nucleated cell count estimates. Some clones are missing from TCRdb's copy, which holds only in-frame ones; the method was immunoSEQ multiplex PCR. From that table come the V and J calls and clone size; the DNA was used to work out D and trimming. The table includes 210,000 or so clones, roughly 84% detected once. This sample is part of a study of blood T cell repertoires in COVID-19. Study-level background: T cells, B-cell-depleted T cells, or PBMCs provided the cDNA or gDNA that served as material.

Germline CDR1 reads SGHNT; CDR2 reads YYREEE (reference sequence). V lost 5 bases to trimming and J lost 0 bases; unmatched junction nucleotides: 1. The length of the CDR3 is 15 residues. V is TRBV5-4 and J is TRBJ2-3, with TRBD2 identical over 12 bases. The receptor was derived from a man between 40 and 49 years old with active or convalescent COVID-19. Sequencing was carried out using peripheral blood. The CDR3, as DNA: TGTGCCAGCAGTCTAGCGGGGGGGAGCACAGATACGCAGTATTTT. It translates to CASSLAGGSTDTQYF.